This TCR beta chain was identified during a study of long-term antiretroviral therapy in people with HIV. Germline V gives CDR1 MGHRA, CDR2 YSYEKL. CDR3 length: 19 amino acids. V was clipped by 3 bases and J by 0 bases, with 23 bases between them. Runs used v3.0 of the immunoSEQ assay and were done at survey level. Clones were sequenced by immunoSEQ multiplex PCR, and TCRdb holds only the in-frame ones, with some missing. The repertoire consists of some 30,000 clones, with 90% to 95% occurring once and the leading ten covering less than 3.5%. This receptor was taken from a man aged 45-65 years with HIV. The V gene is TRBV4-1, the J gene TRBJ1-2, with D hard to call. Sequencing used unsorted PBMCs, obtained just over 7.2 years after starting antiretroviral therapy. CDR3 residues: CASSHIGIQRSRTNYGYTF. In DNA, the CDR3 is TGCGCCAGCAGCCATATCGGGATACAGCGATCGAGAACTAACTATGGCTACACCTTC.